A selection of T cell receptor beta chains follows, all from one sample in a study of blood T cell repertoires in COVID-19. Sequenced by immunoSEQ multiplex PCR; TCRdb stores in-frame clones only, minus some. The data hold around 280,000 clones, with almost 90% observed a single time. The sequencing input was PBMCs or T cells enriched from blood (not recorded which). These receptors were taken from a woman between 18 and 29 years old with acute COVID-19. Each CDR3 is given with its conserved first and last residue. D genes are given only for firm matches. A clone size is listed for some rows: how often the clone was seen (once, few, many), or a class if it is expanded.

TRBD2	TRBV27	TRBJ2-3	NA	TGTGCCAGCAGTTCCCTAGCGGGTCTCAACACAGATACGCAGTATTTT	CASSSLAGLNTDTQYF
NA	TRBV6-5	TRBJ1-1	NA	TGTGCCAGCACTCCTCAGGCAGAGAACACTGAAGCTTTCTTT	CASTPQAENTEAFF
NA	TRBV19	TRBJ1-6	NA	TGTGCCAGTAGGACAGCAGGGCCAAGCTTTAATTCACCCCTCCACTTT	CASRTAGPSFNSPLHF
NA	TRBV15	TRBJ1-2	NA	TGTGCCACCAGCAGAGATGGCGGCGATCCTAACTATGGCTACACCTTC	CATSRDGGDPNYGYTF
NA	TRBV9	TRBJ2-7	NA	TGTGCCAGCAGCGTAGGAGGAGGGGTAATCCCTTACGAGCAGTACTTC	CASSVGGGVIPYEQYF
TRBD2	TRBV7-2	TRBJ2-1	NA	TGTGCCAGCAGCTACGGACTAGCGGGTTACAATGAGCAGTTCTTC	CASSYGLAGYNEQFF
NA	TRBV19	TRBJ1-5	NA	TGTGCCAGTAGTTCACAGGTGAATCAGCCCCAGCATTTT	CASSSQVNQPQHF
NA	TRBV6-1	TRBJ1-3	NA	TGTGCCAGCAGTGAATCTTCGGGTGGAAACACCATATATTTT	CASSESSGGNTIYF
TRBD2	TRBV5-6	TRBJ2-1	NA	TGTGCCAGCAGCTTGAATGTAGGGACTAGCGGGACAGGTGAGCAGTTCTTC	CASSLNVGTSGTGEQFF
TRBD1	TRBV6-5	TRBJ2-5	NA	TGTGCCAGCAAAAGAATAAGGGGGCTCGAAGAGACCCAGTACTTC	CASKRIRGLEETQYF
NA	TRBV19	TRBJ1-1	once	TGTGCCAGTAGTAGTCAAACGTCGGGTTCTGAAGCTTTCTTT	CASSSQTSGSEAFF
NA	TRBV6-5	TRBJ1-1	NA	TGTGCCAGCAGTTATGGGAGACTGAACACTGAAGCTTTCTTT	CASSYGRLNTEAFF
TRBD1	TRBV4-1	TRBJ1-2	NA	TGCGCCAGCAGCCAAGACGGGCAGGGGGCTATCTATGGCTACACCTTC	CASSQDGQGAIYGYTF
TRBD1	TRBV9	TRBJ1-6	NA	TGTGCCAGCAGCGCCTCACAGGGGGCAGGCGATTCACCCCTCCACTTT	CASSASQGAGDSPLHF
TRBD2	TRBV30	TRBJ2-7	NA	TGTGCCTGGAGTGTGTGGAGGACTAGCGGGAGCGAGCAGTACTTC	CAWSVWRTSGSEQYF
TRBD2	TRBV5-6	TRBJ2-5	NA	TGTGCCAGCAGCTTCGGTAGCGGGAGGGCCTCAGAGACCCAGTACTTC	CASSFGSGRASETQYF
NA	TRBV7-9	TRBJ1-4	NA	TGTGCCAGCAGCTACGGACAGACAACTAATGAAAAACTGTTTTTT	CASSYGQTTNEKLFF
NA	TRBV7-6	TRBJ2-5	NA	TGTGCCAGCAGCTTAGTGGGGGCCCCGGGGCTAGCCCAAGAGACCCAGTACTTC	CASSLVGAPGLAQETQYF
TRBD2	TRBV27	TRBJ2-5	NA	TGTGCCAGCAGTTTAGCCGGGACTAGCGGAAAGACCCAGTACTTC	CASSLAGTSGKTQYF
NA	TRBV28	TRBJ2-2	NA	TGTGCCAGCACCCGACTAGTTGCCGGGGAGCTGTTTTTT	CASTRLVAGELFF
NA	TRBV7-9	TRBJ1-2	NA	TGTGCCAGCAGCTTAGGAGGAGGGGACTATGGCTACACCTTC	CASSLGGGDYGYTF
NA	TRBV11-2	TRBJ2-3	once	TGTGCCAGCAGCCGAAAGCACGCCGTTGCAGATACGCAGTATTTT	CASSRKHAVADTQYF
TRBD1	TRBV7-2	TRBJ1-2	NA	TGTGCCAGCAGCCGGATGCCGGGACAGGGTGGGCATGGCTACACCTTC	CASSRMPGQGGHGYTF
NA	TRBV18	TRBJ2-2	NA	TGTGCCAGCTCATTGTCCACAGGGACCACCGGGGAGCTGTTTTTT	CASSLSTGTTGELFF
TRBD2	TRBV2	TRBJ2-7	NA	TGTGCCAGCCTCCCCGAGGTAGCGGGACTATACGAGCAGTACTTC	CASLPEVAGLYEQYF
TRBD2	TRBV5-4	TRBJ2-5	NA	TGTGCCAGCAGCTTGGGGGGACTAGCGGGAGCGGAGACCCAGTACTTC	CASSLGGLAGAETQYF
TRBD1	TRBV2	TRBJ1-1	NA	TGTGCCAGCAAAAGGAGCAGGGGGGTTGTCCTGAACACTGAAGCTTTCTTT	CASKRSRGVVLNTEAFF
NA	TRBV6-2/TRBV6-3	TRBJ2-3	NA	TGTGCCAGCAGTTACTCGACTAGCACAGATACGCAGTATTTT	CASSYSTSTDTQYF
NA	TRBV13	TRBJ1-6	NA	TGTGCCAGCAGCTTGACAATAAATTCACCCCTCCACTTT	CASSLTINSPLHF
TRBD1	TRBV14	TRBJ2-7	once	TGTGCCAGCAGCCAAGTTGGGGACAGCGAGCAGTACTTC	CASSQVGDSEQYF
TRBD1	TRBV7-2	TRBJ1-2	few	TGTGCCAGCAGCTTAGACACAGGGGTCGGCTACACCTTC	CASSLDTGVGYTF
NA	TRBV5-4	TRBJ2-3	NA	TGTGCCAGCAGCTTCCGTCCCGGAGTGCAGTATTTT	CASSFRPGVQYF
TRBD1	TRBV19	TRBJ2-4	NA	TGTGCCAGTAGTGCCATGGAGACAGGGTGGTCAAACATTCAGTACTTC	CASSAMETGWSNIQYF
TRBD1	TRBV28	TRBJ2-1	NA	TGTGCCAGCAGGGGGACAGGGCTTGAGCAGTTCTTC	CASRGTGLEQFF
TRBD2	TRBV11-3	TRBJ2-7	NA	TGTGCCGGACACCACCCTTGGAGCGGGAACCGCTCCTACGAGCAGTACTTC	CAGHHPWSGNRSYEQYF
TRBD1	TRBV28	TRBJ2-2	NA	TGTGCCAGCAGTCCAGGGACAGGAGAGACCGGGGAGCTGTTTTTT	CASSPGTGETGELFF
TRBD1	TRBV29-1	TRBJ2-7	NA	TGCAGCGTTGTGACAGGGGCCTACGAGCAGTACTTC	CSVVTGAYEQYF
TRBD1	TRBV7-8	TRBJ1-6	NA	TGTGCCAGCAGCTTATACAGGGGTTCACCCCTCCACTTT	CASSLYRGSPLHF
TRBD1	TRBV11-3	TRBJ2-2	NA	TGTGCCAGCAGCCGACAGGGCTTGAACACCGGGGAGCTGTTTTTT	CASSRQGLNTGELFF
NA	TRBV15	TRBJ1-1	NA	TGTGCCACCAGCAGGTACGAGGTAACTGAAGCTTTCTTT	CATSRYEVTEAFF
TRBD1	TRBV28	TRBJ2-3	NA	TGTGCCAGCAGAACAGGGGCCCTCCACACAGATACGCAGTATTTT	CASRTGALHTDTQYF
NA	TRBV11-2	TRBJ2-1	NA	TGTGCCAGCAGCTTAGGACCCAACCTAGCGCAGTTCTTC	CASSLGPNLAQFF
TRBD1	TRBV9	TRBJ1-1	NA	TGTGCCAGCAGCGTAGGAATCGGGACAGTTTATACTGAAGCTTTCTTT	CASSVGIGTVYTEAFF
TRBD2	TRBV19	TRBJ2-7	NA	TGTGCCAGTAGTATTTTGGCTAGCGGCGACGAGCAGTACTTC	CASSILASGDEQYF
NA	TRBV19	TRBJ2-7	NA	TGTGCCAGTAGTCGAGCGTTCCTCTCCTACGAGCAGTACTTC	CASSRAFLSYEQYF
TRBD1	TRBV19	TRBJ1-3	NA	TGTGCCAGTAGTACCCTGGACAGGCTCTCTGGAAACACCATATATTTT	CASSTLDRLSGNTIYF
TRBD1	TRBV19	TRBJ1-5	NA	TGTGCCAGTAGATCCGACAGGGGGTATCAGCCCCAGCATTTT	CASRSDRGYQPQHF
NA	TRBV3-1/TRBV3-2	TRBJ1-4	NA	TGTGCCAGCAGCCAAAGGGCCCTGGGCTCGAGGGCGGATAATGAAAAACTGTTTTTT	CASSQRALGSRADNEKLFF
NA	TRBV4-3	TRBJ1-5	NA	TGCGCCAGCAGCCAAGACCGGGGGATTAGCAATCAGCCCCAGCATTTT	CASSQDRGISNQPQHF
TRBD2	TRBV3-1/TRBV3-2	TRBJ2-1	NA	TGTGCCAGCAGCCAAGAGCGGCTAGCGGGAGTTCTACGTGAGCAGTTCTTC	CASSQERLAGVLREQFF
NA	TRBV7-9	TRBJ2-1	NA	TGTGCCAGCAGCGAGGGGGCCTACAATGAGCAGTTCTTC	CASSEGAYNEQFF
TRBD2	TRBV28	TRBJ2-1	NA	TGTGCCAGTGTTGGGGGGAGGGGCTACAATGAGCAGTTCTTC	CASVGGRGYNEQFF